This T cell receptor (beta chain) was recorded in a study of cytomegalovirus exposure and HLA in healthy donors. Overall study context: Among over 300 genotyped donors, about 83% fell in the Caucasian-associated ancestry cluster. Study-wide results and caveats: Later analysis identified some 16,000 TCR beta sequences associated with HLA alleles, using a false discovery rate threshold of 0.05. Across donors, presence/absence analyses took sequencing depth to be roughly uniform.

PCR was performed using 60 Vbeta and 13 Jbeta primers. Produced via immunoSEQ multiplex PCR; TCRdb's table is partial and in-frame only. There are approximately 150,000 clones in the sample; 80% occur only once, and about 1.3% lies in the top ten. With regard to this clone: Its antigen is not identified.

J gave up 3 bases and V 6 bases, and 5 bases lay outside the gene matches. The CDR3 is 13 amino acids. CDR1 and CDR2 from the germline V gene are MNHEY and SMNVEV (reference sequence). Sequencing input: PBMCs. The source of this sequence is a woman aged 50 to 65 in good health and CMV-seronegative. The chain carries TRBV27 and TRBJ2-7, with 7 bases fitting TRBD2. The CDR3 here is CASSPGLGYEQYF. The CDR3 DNA is TGTGCCAGCAGCCCCGGACTAGGCTACGAGCAGTACTTC.